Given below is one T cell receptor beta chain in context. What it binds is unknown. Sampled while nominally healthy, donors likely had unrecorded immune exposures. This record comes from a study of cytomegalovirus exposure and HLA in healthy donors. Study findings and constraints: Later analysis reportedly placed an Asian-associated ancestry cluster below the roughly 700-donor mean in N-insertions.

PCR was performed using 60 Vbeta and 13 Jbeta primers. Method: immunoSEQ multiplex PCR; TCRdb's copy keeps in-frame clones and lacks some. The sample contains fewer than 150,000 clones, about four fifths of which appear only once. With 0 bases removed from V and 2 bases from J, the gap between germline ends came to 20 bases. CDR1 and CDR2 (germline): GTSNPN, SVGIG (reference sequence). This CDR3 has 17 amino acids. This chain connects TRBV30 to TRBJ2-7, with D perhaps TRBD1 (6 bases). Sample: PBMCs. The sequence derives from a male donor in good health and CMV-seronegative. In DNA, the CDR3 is TGTGCCTGGAGTGTTAAGACGTCCACAGGGTCCCCCTACGAGCAGTACTTC. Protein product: CAWSVKTSTGSPYEQYF.